This T cell receptor beta chain comes out of a study of beta chain features in type 1 diabetes. Notes on the study in general: Among all four CD4+ subsets, Type 1 diabetes patients had TCRB CDR3s that were moderately but significantly shorter.

Purity exceeded 98% in all sorted populations. Comment on this clone: Its antigen is unidentified.

The germline V and J ends were trimmed by 5 bases and 1 base, with 14 bases remaining between them. Germline V gene sequence: CDR1 MNHEY, CDR2 SVGAGI. This CDR3 contains 15 residues. The study reverse transcribed the entire isolated RNA, so it sequenced expressed TCRB transcripts. Libraries were prepared by immunoSEQ multiplex PCR; TCRdb keeps only in-frame clonotypes and omits some of them. Of about 340,000 clones listed, roughly 14% are singletons. The sequencing input was naive CD4+ T cells from blood. This chain connects TRBV6-5 to TRBJ1-1; the D is unclear. The sequence was obtained from a woman aged 18-35 years with type 1 diabetes. CDR3 loop: CASSPAELGNTEAFF. Here the CDR3 DNA reads TGTGCCAGCAGTCCGGCGGAATTAGGGAACACTGAAGCTTTCTTT.